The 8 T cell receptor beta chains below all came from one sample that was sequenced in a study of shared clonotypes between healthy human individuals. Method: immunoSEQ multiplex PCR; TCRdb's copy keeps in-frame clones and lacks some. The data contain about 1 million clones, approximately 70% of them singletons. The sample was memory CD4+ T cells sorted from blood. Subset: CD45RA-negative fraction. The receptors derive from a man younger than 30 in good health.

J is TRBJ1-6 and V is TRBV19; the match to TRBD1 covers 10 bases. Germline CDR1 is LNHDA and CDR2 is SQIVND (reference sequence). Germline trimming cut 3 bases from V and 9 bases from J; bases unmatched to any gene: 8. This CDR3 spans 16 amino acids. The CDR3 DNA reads TGTGCCAGTAGTATTTTCCGGGACAGGGGTTCTTCACCCCTCCACTTT. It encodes CASSIFRDRGSSPLHF.

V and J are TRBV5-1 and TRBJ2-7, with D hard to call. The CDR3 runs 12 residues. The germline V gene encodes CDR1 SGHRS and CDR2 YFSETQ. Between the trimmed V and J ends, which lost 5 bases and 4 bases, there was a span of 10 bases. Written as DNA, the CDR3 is TGCGCCAGCAGATCGGGCCTATACGAGCAGTACTTC. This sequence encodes CASRSGLYEQYF.

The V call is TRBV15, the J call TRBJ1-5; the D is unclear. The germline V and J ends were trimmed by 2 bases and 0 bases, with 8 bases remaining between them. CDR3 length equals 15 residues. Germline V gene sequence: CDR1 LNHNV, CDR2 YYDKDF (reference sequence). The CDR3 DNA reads TGTGCCACCAGCAGAAAGCCCGATAGCAATCAGCCCCAGCATTTT. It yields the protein CATSRKPDSNQPQHF.

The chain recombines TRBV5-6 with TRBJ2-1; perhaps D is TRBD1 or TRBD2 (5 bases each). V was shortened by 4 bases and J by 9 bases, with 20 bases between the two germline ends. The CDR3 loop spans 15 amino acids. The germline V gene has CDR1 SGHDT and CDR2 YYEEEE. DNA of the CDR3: TGTGCCAGCAGCGGGGGTCCTGGAGGACCTGGTGAGCAGTTCTTC. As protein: CASSGGPGGPGEQFF.

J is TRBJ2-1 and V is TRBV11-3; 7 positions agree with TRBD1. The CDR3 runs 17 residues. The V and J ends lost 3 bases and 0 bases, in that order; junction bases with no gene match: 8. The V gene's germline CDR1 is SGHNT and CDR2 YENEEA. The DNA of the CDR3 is TGTGCCAGCAGCTTTCCCCTGACAGGGCCCTCCTACAATGAGCAGTTCTTC. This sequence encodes CASSFPLTGPSYNEQFF.

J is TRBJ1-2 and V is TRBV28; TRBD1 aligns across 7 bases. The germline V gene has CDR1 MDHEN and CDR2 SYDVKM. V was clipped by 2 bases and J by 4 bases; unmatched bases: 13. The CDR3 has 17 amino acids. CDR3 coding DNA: TGTGCCAGCAGTTTAGTATCTACAGGGGTTAAGAGCTATGGCTACACCTTC. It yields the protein CASSLVSTGVKSYGYTF.

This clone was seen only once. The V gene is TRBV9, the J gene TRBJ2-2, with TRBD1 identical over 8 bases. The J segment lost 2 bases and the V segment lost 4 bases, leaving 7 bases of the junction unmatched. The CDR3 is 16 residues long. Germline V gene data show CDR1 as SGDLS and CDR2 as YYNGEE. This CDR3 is CASSPQGAFNTGELFF. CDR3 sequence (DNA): TGTGCCAGCAGCCCTCAGGGGGCCTTCAACACCGGGGAGCTGTTTTTT.

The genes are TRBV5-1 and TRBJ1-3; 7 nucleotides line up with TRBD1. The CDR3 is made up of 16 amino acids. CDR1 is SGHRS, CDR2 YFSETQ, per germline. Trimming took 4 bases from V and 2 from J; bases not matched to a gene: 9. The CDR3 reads CASSPGTADAGNTIYF. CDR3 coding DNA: TGCGCCAGCAGCCCCGGGACAGCGGATGCTGGAAACACCATATATTTT.